These 14 T cell receptor beta chains were all obtained from the same sample, sequenced in a study of blood T cells in healthy people across ages. Together with a sample-barcoded 5' primer, a J-beta primer mix was included in a second PCR lasting about 7 to 12 cycles. In TCRdb, the 5' RACE reads were re-called with MiXCR into one record per CDR3 protein. The top ten clones hold roughly 17% of a sample with around 870,000 distinct CDR3 sequences, under 30% of them seen once. Sequencing was carried out using blood. All receptors come from a woman of 80 years or more in good health.

This clonotype was found many times. The rearrangement joins TRBV7-2 to TRBJ1-4; D not resolved. This CDR3 comprises 15 residues. In germline, CDR1 is SGHTA, CDR2 FQGNSA. V was clipped by 1 base and J by 7 bases, with 13 bases between them. The CDR3 sequence is CASSLGVRVGEKLFF. In nucleotides, the CDR3 is TGTGCCAGCAGCTTAGGAGTCCGGGTTGGTGAAAAACTGTTTTTT.

On this clonotype itself: A much larger clone sits a single nucleotide away, making a read error possible. The chain carries TRBV16 and TRBJ2-7, with 10 bases fitting TRBD1. The CDR3 loop spans 15 amino acids. The V segment lost 4 bases and the J segment 0 bases; nucleotides outside the gene matches: 3. Looked up from germline, CDR1 is KGHSY and CDR2 is FQNENV. The CDR3 sequence is CASSPWTGGSYEQYF. Written as DNA, the CDR3 is TGTGCCAGCAGCCCTTGGACAGGGGGCTCCTACGAGCAGTACTTC.

Worth noting for this clonotype: It is likely a read error, because the conserved phenylalanine at the end of the CDR3 is missing. The gene calls are TRBV5-5 and TRBJ1-5; the D is unclear. The V gene's germline CDR1 is SGHKS and CDR2 YYEKEE (reference sequence). Trimming shortened V by 1 base and J by 2 bases, and 10 bases separated the two germline ends. This CDR3 has 15 amino acids. CDR3 sequence reads: CASSLFITGNQPQHC. DNA for the CDR3: TGTGCCAGCAGCTTGTTCATTACTGGCAATCAGCCCCAGCATTGT.

The chain is built from TRBV12-3 or TRBV12-4 and TRBJ1-3; D is unclear. Trimming shortened V by 5 bases and J by 4 bases, and 9 bases separated the two germline ends. The CDR3 totals 13 residues. For the CDR3, the DNA is TGTGCCAGCAGTCTGAGGGAGGGAAACACCATATATTTT. This sequence encodes CASSLREGNTIYF.

This clonotype was observed many times. The rearrangement uses TRBV6-5 and TRBJ1-2, with 8 bases identical to TRBD1. CDR1 is MNHEY, CDR2 SVGAGI, per germline. After removal of 6 bases from V and 6 bases from J, the junction contained 9 bases not matched to a gene. This CDR3 spans 14 amino acids. The CDR3 region is CASSRGQATDGYTF. The CDR3, as DNA: TGTGCCAGCAGCCGGGGACAGGCGACGGATGGCTACACCTTC.

This clonotype occurred many times. The rearrangement uses TRBV18 and TRBJ2-1; D is ambiguous. The V gene lost 4 bases and the J gene lost 5 bases, with 9 bases spanning the gap. The CDR3 extends over 13 amino acids. Germline V gene data show CDR1 as KGHSH and CDR2 as LQKENI. DNA of the CDR3: TGTGCCAGCTCACTTAAAACGAACAATGAGCAGTTCTTC. This codes for CASSLKTNNEQFF. Filled out from reference TRBV18 and TRBJ2-1, the complete variable domain reads NAGVMQNPRHLVRRRGQEARLRCSPMKGHSHVYWYRQLPEEGLKFMVYLQKENIIDESGMPKERFSAEFPKEGPSILRIQQVVRGDSAAYFCASSLKTNNEQFFGPGTRLTVL.

The table lists this clonotype with many counts. The chain couples TRBV5-1 to TRBJ2-3; 12 nucleotides agree with TRBD1. Trimming took 4 bases from V and 4 from J; bases not matched to a gene: 7. This CDR3 contains 16 residues. Germline CDR1 is SGHRS and CDR2 is YFSETQ. The CDR3 loop reads CASSRLGTGGADTQYF. The CDR3 coding sequence is TGCGCCAGCAGCCGCCTCGGGACAGGGGGCGCAGATACGCAGTATTTT.

This clonotype turned up a few times. This sequence joins TRBV3-1 and TRBJ2-6; D may be TRBD1 (6 bases). Trimming stripped 3 bases from V and 0 bases from J, with 15 bases between. This CDR3 is 18 amino acids long. Germline V lookup: CDR1 LGHDT, CDR2 YNNKEL (reference sequence). The CDR3 loop is CASSQAPGANSGANVLTF. For the CDR3, the DNA is TGTGCCAGCAGCCAGGCACCAGGGGCCAACTCTGGGGCCAACGTCCTGACTTTC.

The V and J genes are TRBV5-6 and TRBJ2-7; 8 bases are shared with TRBD1. Trimming took 3 bases from V and 0 from J; bases not matched to a gene: 11. There are 17 residues in the CDR3. Germline lookup yields CDR1 SGHDT and CDR2 YYEEEE. The CDR3 nucleotides read TGTGCCAGCAGCTCAAACCTAGACAGGGGACGCTCCTACGAGCAGTACTTC. This sequence encodes CASSSNLDRGRSYEQYF.

The rearrangement joins TRBV29-1 to TRBJ1-2, with TRBD1 matching over 9 bases. Germline V gene data show CDR1 as SQVTM and CDR2 as ANQGSEA. The CDR3 contains 14 residues. Trimming at V came to 4 bases and at J to 4 bases, leaving 7 bases not matched to a gene. CDR3 coding DNA: TGCAGCGTTGGGGACAGGGAGAGGGGCTATGGCTACACCTTC. Translated, it gives CSVGDRERGYGYTF.

This clonotype was found a few times. Sequence at one end of the junction differs from germline and may be a read error. This sequence joins TRBV6-5 and TRBJ1-6; D ambiguous. Germline assignment: CDR1 MNHEY and CDR2 SVGAGI. The CDR3 is 12 amino acids. CDR3 in DNA: TGTGCCAGCAGTTACACTAATTCACCCCCCCACTTT. Its translation is CASSYTNSPPHF.

V and J are TRBV9 and TRBJ2-2, with D uncertain. Germline V gene lookup returns CDR1 SGDLS and CDR2 YYNGEE. V gave up 0 bases and J gave up 3 bases, with 12 bases separating them. The CDR3 length is 16 residues. CDR3 coding DNA: TGTGCCAGCAGCGTAGACGGTCCACCGGACACCGGGGAGCTGTTTTTT. The encoded protein is CASSVDGPPDTGELFF.

A few counts support this clonotype. At one of its ends the junction is not consistent with the germline gene, which may arise from a read error. V and J are TRBV7-2 and TRBJ2-3, with TRBD2 identical over 14 bases. This CDR3 has 16 residues. Looked up from germline, CDR1 is SGHTA and CDR2 is FQGNSA. The CDR3 protein is CAGSARGLAGGNTQYF. CDR3 sequence (DNA): TGTGCCGGCAGCGCACGCGGACTAGCGGGGGGAAATACGCAGTATTTT.

J is TRBJ2-7 and V is TRBV6-1, with 8 bases aligning to TRBD1. The J call could be wrong; TRBJ2-5 is a better fit for the DNA end. The CDR3 has 14 residues. Germline CDR1 MNHNS, CDR2 SASEGT. The CDR3 reads CASSWTGLAETQYF. The CDR3 DNA sequence: TGTGCCAGCAGTTGGACAGGGCTAGCCGAGACCCAGTACTTC.